These 8 T cell receptor beta chains originate from one sample sequenced in a study of T cell responses to AZD1222 COVID-19 vaccine. Clones were read by immunoSEQ multiplex PCR, and TCRdb kept only the in-frame ones, dropping some. The data contain some 60,000 clones, 89% of them singletons. Sample: peripheral blood, taken 28 days after the second AZD1222 dose. Receptor source: an adult who received the AZD1222 COVID-19 vaccine.

The J gene is TRBJ2-3, the V gene TRBV24-1, with 8 positions matching TRBD1. CDR1 is KGHDR, CDR2 SFDVKD, per germline. The CDR3 runs 14 residues. The V gene end was trimmed by 2 bases and the J gene end by 3 bases; junction bases not matched to a gene: 0. The CDR3 bases are TGTGCCACCAGTGATTACAGGGGGACAGATACGCAGTATTTT. It specifies CATSDYRGTDTQYF.

V gene TRBV5-1 combines with J gene TRBJ2-3, with 8 bases identical to TRBD2. Germline CDR1 is SGHRS and CDR2 is YFSETQ. The CDR3 totals 15 residues. J lost 1 base, V lost 7 bases, and 8 bases had no gene match. DNA for the CDR3: TGCGCCAGCGCTGGGGGACTAGGACGCACAGATACGCAGTATTTT. As protein: CASAGGLGRTDTQYF.

Comments on this clone: The junction shows a germline mismatch at one end, possibly a read error. This sequence joins TRBV7-7 and TRBJ2-5, with TRBD1 matching 7 bases. From germline, CDR1 is SSHAT and CDR2 FNYEAQ (reference sequence). CDR3 length: 15 residues. CDR3 residues: CASSSAGTDQETQYF. DNA for the CDR3: TGTGCTAGCAGCTCTGCAGGGACAGACCAAGAGACCCAGTACTTC.

The chain combines TRBV9 with TRBJ2-1; 8 bases line up with TRBD2. The CDR3 spans 15 residues. The germline V gene encodes CDR1 SGDLS and CDR2 YYNGEE. V was pared by 0 bases and J by 8 bases, with 7 bases of the junction left unmatched. The CDR3 nucleotides are TGTGCCAGCAGCGTAGTCACGGGGGGGCTCGATGAGCAGTTCTTC. Its translation is CASSVVTGGLDEQFF.

V is TRBV14 and J is TRBJ2-2; no firm D call. The germline gives CDR1 SGHDN, CDR2 FVKESK. The CDR3 is 15 residues long. Between the trimmed V and J ends, which lost 3 bases and 4 bases, there was a span of 12 bases. The CDR3 spells CASSHRSYSTGELFF. For the CDR3, the DNA is TGTGCCAGCAGCCATCGCTCGTACAGCACCGGGGAGCTGTTTTTT.

This clone was observed a handful of times. Other nucleotide sequences from this sample produce the same CDR3. This chain connects TRBV19 to TRBJ2-5; possible D gene TRBD1, 5 bases. V was pared by 10 bases and J by 5 bases, with 14 bases between. The CDR3 extends over 12 amino acids. Germline V gene sequence: CDR1 LNHDA, CDR2 SQIVND (reference sequence). CDR3 DNA: TGTGCCACCCAGGGTTCTGGGGAGACCCAGTACTTC. Amino acid sequence: CATQGSGETQYF.

The chain recombines TRBV19 with TRBJ1-2, with a tentative D call TRBD1 (6 bases). The CDR3 extends over 14 amino acids. CDR1 and CDR2 from the germline V gene are LNHDA and SQIVND (reference sequence). V gave up 6 bases and J gave up 0 bases, with 11 bases separating them. Here the CDR3 DNA reads TGTGCCAGTAGCACTCCAGGGGCTAACTATGGCTACACCTTC. This sequence encodes CASSTPGANYGYTF.

The V gene is TRBV29-1, the J gene TRBJ2-1; D remains ambiguous. The CDR3 covers 10 residues. Germline V gene sequence: CDR1 SQVTM, CDR2 ANQGSEA. V was shortened by 2 bases and J by 9 bases, with 5 bases between the two germline ends. CDR3 loop: CSVENGEQFF. Written as DNA, the CDR3 is TGCAGCGTTGAAAACGGTGAGCAGTTCTTC.